Sequencing of this T cell receptor beta chain was carried out in a study of blood T cell repertoires in COVID-19. Per the original methods: Nucleated cell counts were estimated from reference gene primer amplification. Assay used: immunoSEQ multiplex PCR; TCRdb lists only in-frame clones, some missing. That table supplies the V and J calls and clone size; D and trimming were determined from the DNA. Counted here are hundreds of thousands of clones, approximately 87% occurring once; the ten biggest clones make up 7.5% to 9%. Germline V gene lookup returns CDR1 MNHEY and CDR2 SMNVEV (reference sequence). There are 16 residues in the CDR3. V shed 6 bases and J shed 2 bases, with 17 bases lying between them.

The chain combines TRBV27 with TRBJ1-5; possible D gene TRBD1, 6 bases. The TCR originated in a human donor in a cohort sampled during active COVID-19. The sample consisted of peripheral blood. The CDR3 protein is CASSNTGKGGNQPQHF. The CDR3 coding sequence is TGTGCCAGCAGCAATACAGGGAAAGGCGGCAATCAGCCCCAGCATTTT.